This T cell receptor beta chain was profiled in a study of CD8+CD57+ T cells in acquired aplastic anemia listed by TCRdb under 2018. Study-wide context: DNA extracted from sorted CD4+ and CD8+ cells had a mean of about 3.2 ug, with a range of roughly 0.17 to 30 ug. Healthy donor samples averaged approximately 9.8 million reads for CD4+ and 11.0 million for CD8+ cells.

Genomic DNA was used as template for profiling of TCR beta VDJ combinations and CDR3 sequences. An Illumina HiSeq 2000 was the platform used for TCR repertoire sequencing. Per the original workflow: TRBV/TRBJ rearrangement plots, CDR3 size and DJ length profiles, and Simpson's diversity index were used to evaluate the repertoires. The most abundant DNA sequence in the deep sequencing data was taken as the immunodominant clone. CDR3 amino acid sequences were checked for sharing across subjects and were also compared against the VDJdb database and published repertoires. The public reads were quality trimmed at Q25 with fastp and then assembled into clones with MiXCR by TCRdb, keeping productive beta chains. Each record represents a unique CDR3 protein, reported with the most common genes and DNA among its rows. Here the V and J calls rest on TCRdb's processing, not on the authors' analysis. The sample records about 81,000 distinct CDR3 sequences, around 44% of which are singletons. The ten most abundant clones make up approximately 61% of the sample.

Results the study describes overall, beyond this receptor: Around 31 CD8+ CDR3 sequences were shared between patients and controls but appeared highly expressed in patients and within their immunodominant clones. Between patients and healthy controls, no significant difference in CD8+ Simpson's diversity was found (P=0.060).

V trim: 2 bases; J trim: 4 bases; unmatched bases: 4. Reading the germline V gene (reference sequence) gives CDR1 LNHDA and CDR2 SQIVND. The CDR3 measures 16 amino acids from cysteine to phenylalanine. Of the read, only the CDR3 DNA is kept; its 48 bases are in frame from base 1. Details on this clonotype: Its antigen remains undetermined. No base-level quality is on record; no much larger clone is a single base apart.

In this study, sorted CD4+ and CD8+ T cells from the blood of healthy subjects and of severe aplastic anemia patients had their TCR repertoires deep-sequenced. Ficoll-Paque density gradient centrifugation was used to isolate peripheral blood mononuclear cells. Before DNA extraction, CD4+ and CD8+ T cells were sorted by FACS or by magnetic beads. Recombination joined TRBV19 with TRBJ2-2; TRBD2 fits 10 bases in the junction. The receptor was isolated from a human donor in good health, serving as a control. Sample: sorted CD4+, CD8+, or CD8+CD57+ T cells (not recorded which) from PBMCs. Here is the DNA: TGTGCCAGTAGTATATTAGCGGGGGGTTTCACCGGGGAGCTGTTTTTT. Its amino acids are CASSILAGGFTGELFF.